Sequencing of this TCR beta chain was carried out in a study of shared clonotypes between healthy human individuals. The germline V gene has CDR1 LNHDA and CDR2 SQIVND (reference sequence). The CDR3 has 16 residues. V was clipped by 7 bases and J by 5 bases; unmatched bases: 13. Over several immunoSEQ plates, each subset's genomic DNA was distributed in even portions. The repertoire was sequenced with immunoSEQ multiplex PCR; TCRdb's copy has only in-frame clones and lacks some. The sample lists approximately 500,000 clones, 95% to 97% seen once, with roughly 0.06% in the top ten. Healthy and HIV-negative, the adult donors had no recent acute infections or vaccinations.

The TCR was taken from a woman in her 30s in good health. Sample: naive CD4+ T cells sorted from blood. Subset indicated: CD45RA+ positively selected. The chain couples TRBV19 to TRBJ1-5, with TRBD1 matching over 8 bases. This CDR3 is CASTPRGQDLYQPQHF. CDR3 bases: TGTGCCAGTACCCCCAGGGGGCAGGACCTCTATCAGCCCCAGCATTTT.